The clone carrying this T cell receptor beta chain occurred a few times. The target antigen is unknown. The authors divided CD4+ cells into CD45RA+ naive and CD45RA-negative memory subsets. The authors' processing: ImmunoSEQ junction-only sequences lacked quality scores, so their filtering differed. Only in-frame clones appear in the TCRdb table, and some are missing; sequencing was by immunoSEQ multiplex PCR. V, J and clone size are taken as reported in that table, and D and trimming were inferred from the DNA itself. The sample lists approximately 2,000,000 clones, 85% to 95% occurring once. These data originate in a study of shared clonotypes between healthy human individuals. Study findings and constraints: Estimated clonotype richness was generally higher in naive than memory subsets. Generation probability values for non-shared clonotypes were lower than those for clonotypes shared by all four donors.

Sequenced material: naive CD4+ T cells from PBMCs. Specified subset: CD45RA+ positively selected. This receptor was taken from a man between 18 and 35 years old in good health. Some clones in this sample may be carry-over from other donors' samples.

DNA of the CDR3: TGTGCCAGCAGCTTAGATCTGGGGCCGGTTGAAAAACTGTTTTTT. It is translated as CASSLDLGPVEKLFF. This chain connects TRBV11-2 to TRBJ1-4; the D gene is possibly TRBD1 (5 bases). The CDR3 is 15 residues long. V shed 0 bases and J shed 7 bases, with 12 bases lying between them. Germline CDR1 reads SGHAT; CDR2 reads FQNNGV.